This T cell receptor beta chain was identified during a study of blood T cell repertoires in COVID-19. Study details: T cells, B-cell-depleted T cells, or PBMCs provided the cDNA or gDNA that served as material.

TCRdb's table, derived via immunoSEQ multiplex PCR, lists solely in-frame clones and lacks some. The sample has about 180,000 clones; 80% to 90% are singletons. The specimen sequenced was peripheral blood. This receptor was identified in a man between 18 and 29 years old who had recovered from COVID-19.

Written as DNA, the CDR3 is TGTGCCAGCAGCTTAGGGGACCGGGAGCCGGAAAAACTGTTTTTT. Amino acids: CASSLGDREPEKLFF. The chain is built from TRBV7-9 and TRBJ1-4; D is possibly TRBD1 (5 bases). This CDR3 contains 15 residues. Looked up from germline, CDR1 is SEHNR and CDR2 is FQNEAQ (reference sequence). The V gene lost 1 base and the J gene lost 8 bases, with 14 bases spanning the gap.